This passage covers 20 T cell receptor beta chains from one sample sequenced in a study of T-cell memory formation after mild COVID-19. TCRdb used MiXCR to reprocess the 5' RACE reads, holding one entry per CDR3 protein. This sample has about 600,000 distinct CDR3 sequences, with 20% to 25% found just once. The material sequenced was PBMCs or a T cell subset sorted from them (not recorded which). The source of these receptors is an adult woman who had mild COVID-19 (a few samples of this study predate the infection). Cell type and time point are not known.

The chain has TRBV11-2 and TRBJ1-4; D ambiguous. V dropped 5 bases and J dropped 4 bases, with 26 bases sitting between them. Germline CDR1 reads SGHAT; CDR2 reads FQNNGV. The CDR3 spans 19 residues. This CDR3 reads CASSDPAGRANRGNEKLFF. In DNA form, the CDR3 reads TGTGCCAGCAGCGATCCCGCGGGGAGGGCTAATCGGGGTAATGAAAAACTGTTTTTT.

This clonotype showed up just a few times. CDR3 protein: CASGTGGPLEAFF. In DNA form, the CDR3 reads TGTGCCAGCGGGACAGGGGGACCACTTGAAGCTTTCTTT. The V and J genes are TRBV5-4 and TRBJ1-1; 11 bases match TRBD1. The V and J ends lost 7 bases and 7 bases, in that order; junction bases with no gene match: 6. The V gene's germline CDR1 is SGHNT and CDR2 YYREEE (reference sequence). CDR3 length: 13 residues.

This clonotype was counted between two and nine times. The chain joins TRBV27 to TRBJ2-2; TRBD1 agrees at 8 bases. Trimming removed 6 bases from V and 7 bases from J; junction bases left unmatched: 10. This CDR3 comprises 15 residues. The germline gives CDR1 MNHEY, CDR2 SMNVEV (reference sequence). CDR3 coding DNA: TGTGCCAGCAGCATAAGGACAGGGACGGACGGGGAGCTGTTTTTT. Translated: CASSIRTGTDGELFF.

The chain is built from TRBV18 and TRBJ2-1; 8 nucleotides agree with TRBD2. The CDR3 has 18 amino acids. V shed 1 base, J shed 4 bases, and the junction held 12 bases outside the gene matches. Germline loops: CDR1 KGHSH, CDR2 LQKENI. The CDR3 DNA reads TGTGCCAGCTCACCACTCTCAATCCAGCGGGGGACATACAATGAGCAGTTCTTC. Translating gives CASSPLSIQRGTYNEQFF.

The gene calls are TRBV5-1 and TRBJ1-5; D may be TRBD1 (6 bases). The V end was cut by 3 bases, the J end by 1 base, with 8 bases between. The CDR3 runs to 14 residues. Germline CDR1 and CDR2: SGHRS and YFSETQ. CDR3 nucleotides: TGCGCCAGCAGCTCCGGACAGAGCAATCAGCCCCAGCATTTT. Protein product: CASSSGQSNQPQHF.

The table lists this clonotype with a few counts. V and J are TRBV7-8 and TRBJ2-5; D gene uncertain. There are 16 residues in the CDR3. The V end lost 3 bases, the J end lost 1 base, and 15 bases lay between the germline ends. Per germline, CDR1 SGHVS and CDR2 FQNEAQ. This CDR3 reads CASSFLVAGSQETQYF. CDR3 coding DNA: TGTGCCAGCAGCTTCTTAGTGGCAGGATCCCAAGAGACCCAGTACTTC.

The rearrangement uses TRBV6-6 and TRBJ1-2, with TRBD1 identical over 9 bases. The V gene end was trimmed by 4 bases and the J gene end by 8 bases; junction bases not matched to a gene: 17. This CDR3 region has 17 residues. Germline assignment: CDR1 MNHNY and CDR2 SVGAGI (reference sequence). In nucleotides, the CDR3 is TGTGCCAGCAGTTCCACCGTGTCGGGACAGGGTACCGGAGGCTACACCTTC. Translation: CASSSTVSGQGTGGYTF.

The J gene is TRBJ2-1, the V gene TRBV7-2; D remains unclear. Germline V lookup: CDR1 SGHTA, CDR2 FQGNSA. V gave up 5 bases and J gave up 4 bases, with 6 bases separating them. The CDR3 totals 12 residues. The CDR3 loop reads CASSTYYNEQFF. DNA of the CDR3: TGTGCCAGCAGCACTTATTACAATGAGCAGTTCTTC.

The chain links TRBV20-1 to TRBJ2-7; 7 nucleotides align to TRBD1. J gave up 1 base and V 5 bases, and 8 bases lay outside the gene matches. The CDR3 has 14 residues. Looked up from germline, CDR1 is DFQATT and CDR2 is SNEGSKA (reference sequence). CDR3 region: CSAQTGTASYEQYF. In DNA, the CDR3 is TGCAGTGCTCAAACCGGGACAGCATCCTACGAGCAGTACTTC.

This chain connects TRBV5-1 to TRBJ2-5, with TRBD2 matching 7 bases. V trimming: 4 bases; J trimming: 3 bases; junction bases outside the gene matches: 9. The CDR3 length is 15 residues. The germline V gene has CDR1 SGHRS and CDR2 YFSETQ. The DNA for the CDR3 is TGCGCCAGCAGCCCCCCGGGGGGAGGGGAAGAGACCCAGTACTTC. Its translation: CASSPPGGGEETQYF. Supplemented by reference TRBV5-1 and TRBJ2-5, the full variable domain reads KAGVTQTPRYLIKTRGQQVTLSCSPISGHRSVSWYQQTPGQGLQFLFEYFSETQRNKGNFPGRFSGRQFSNSRSEMNVSTLELGDSALYLCASSPPGGGEETQYFGPGTRLLVL.

This clonotype was counted a few times. The chain has TRBV24-1 and TRBJ2-7; 9 bases map to TRBD1. The germline V gene encodes CDR1 KGHDR and CDR2 SFDVKD. V lost 6 bases and J lost 6; bases outside the gene matches: 11. The CDR3 is 15 amino acids. The CDR3 loop is CATSPSGTGSGEQYF. CDR3 sequence (DNA): TGTGCCACCAGTCCCTCCGGGACAGGGTCCGGCGAGCAGTACTTC.

This chain uses TRBV11-2 with TRBJ1-1; tentative D call: TRBD1 (6 bases). The germline V gene encodes CDR1 SGHAT and CDR2 FQNNGV. Trimming stripped 5 bases from V and 4 bases from J, with 11 bases between. The CDR3 runs to 13 residues. CDR3 sequence reads: CASSQQQGTEAFF. CDR3 DNA sequence: TGTGCCAGCAGCCAGCAACAGGGCACTGAAGCTTTCTTT.

This clonotype has just a few counts. CDR3 coding DNA: TGCAGCGTTGGCTTCGGTGGGACTGGAAACACCATATATTTT. Translated: CSVGFGGTGNTIYF. This rearrangement joins TRBV29-1 to TRBJ1-3; D is ambiguous. The CDR3 is 14 residues long. The germline CDR1 and CDR2 sequences are SQVTM and ANQGSEA. Trimming cost V 4 bases and J 2 bases, with 12 bases left between them.

This chain links TRBV5-1 with TRBJ2-7, with 9 bases aligning to TRBD2. This CDR3 region has 15 residues. Germline lookup yields CDR1 SGHRS and CDR2 YFSETQ. Trimming removed 1 base from V and 0 bases from J; junction bases left unmatched: 2. The CDR3 DNA is TGCGCCAGCAGCTTGCTAGCGGGGCTCTCCTACGAGCAGTACTTC. This gives the protein CASSLLAGLSYEQYF.

This rearrangement joins TRBV4-1 to TRBJ2-7; 8 nucleotides line up with TRBD1. V trimming: 2 bases; J trimming: 5 bases; junction bases outside the gene matches: 8. The CDR3 contains 15 residues. Germline assignment: CDR1 MGHRA and CDR2 YSYEKL. For the CDR3, the DNA is TGCGCCAGCAGCCAACAGGACAGGGTGTCTAACGAGCAGTACTTC. It specifies CASSQQDRVSNEQYF.

The sample holds many counts of this clonotype. The gene calls are TRBV7-9 and TRBJ2-3; 8 bases fit TRBD1. The V gene's germline CDR1 is SEHNR and CDR2 FQNEAQ (reference sequence). The CDR3 runs 15 residues. With V trimmed by 3 bases and J by 4 bases, 6 bases remained unmatched. As DNA, the CDR3 is TGTGCCAGCAGCTTGTTGGCAGGGGGCCCAGATACGCAGTATTTT. This sequence encodes CASSLLAGGPDTQYF.

This chain connects TRBV12-3 or TRBV12-4 to TRBJ2-6; D may be TRBD2 (6 bases). V lost 6 bases to trimming and J lost 2 bases, with 11 bases between them. This CDR3 spans 15 amino acids. The CDR3 is CASRLGGAGANVLTF. CDR3 sequence (DNA): TGTGCCAGCAGACTGGGGGGTGCTGGGGCCAACGTCCTGACTTTC.

This sequence joins TRBV27 and TRBJ1-2, with D hard to call. Germline lookup yields CDR1 MNHEY and CDR2 SMNVEV (reference sequence). Trimming shortened V by 4 bases and J by 4 bases, and 7 bases separated the two germline ends. The CDR3 loop spans 12 amino acids. CDR3 nucleotide sequence: TGTGCCAGCAGTTCAGAGTTCTATGGCTACACCTTC. Encoded protein: CASSSEFYGYTF.

The chain links TRBV12-3 or TRBV12-4 to TRBJ2-1; D not resolved. V lost 5 bases and J lost 9, with 14 bases in between. The CDR3 is 13 amino acids. This CDR3 reads CASSPPSLPEQFF. CDR3 bases: TGTGCCAGCAGTCCACCCAGCTTGCCTGAGCAGTTCTTC.

This clonotype was seen once. The chain has TRBV10-3 and TRBJ2-3; perhaps TRBD2 as D (5 bases). Germline V lookup: CDR1 ENHRY, CDR2 SYGVKD. The CDR3 length is 13 residues. V lost 4 bases and J lost 1, with 6 bases in between. CDR3 sequence: CAISVSGTDTQYF. The CDR3 DNA follows: TGTGCCATCAGTGTTAGCGGCACAGATACGCAGTATTTT.